These 25 T cell receptor beta chains originate from one sample sequenced in a study of T cells in Graves' hyperthyroidism and ophthalmopathy. TCR beta CDR3 sequences were amplified from RNA transcripts. TCR CDR3 underwent first-round RT-PCR with the HTBI primer set. Using its own MiXCR run on the multiplex PCR reads, TCRdb lists one record per CDR3 protein. In the table there are roughly 710,000 distinct CDR3 sequences, about 35% of which are singletons. The sample was blood. These receptors were obtained from a woman aged 40-49 years with Graves' hyperthyroidism.

This chain links TRBV6-5 with TRBJ1-1; 7 bases are a match to TRBD1. The CDR3 consists of 14 residues. CDR1 MNHEY and CDR2 SVGAGI come from the germline V gene. After removal of 6 bases from V and 7 bases from J, the junction contained 11 bases not matched to a gene. The CDR3 sequence is CASRKGQEIGEAFF. The CDR3 DNA reads as TGTGCCAGCAGGAAAGGACAGGAAATCGGTGAAGCTTTCTTT.

This clonotype was counted ten times or more. The chain has TRBV3-1 and TRBJ1-5, with TRBD1 as a possible D gene (5 bases). The germline V and J ends were trimmed by 3 bases and 5 bases, with 14 bases remaining between them. The CDR3 has 15 residues. Looked up from germline, CDR1 is LGHDT and CDR2 is YNNKEL (reference sequence). CDR3 region: CASSQGPEAHQPQHF. DNA of the CDR3: TGTGCCAGCAGCCAGGGGCCGGAGGCGCATCAGCCCCAGCATTTT.

About this clonotype: The junction and the germline gene differ at one end; a read error may be behind it. The chain uses TRBV7-2 and TRBJ2-7; D assignment may be TRBD1 or TRBD2 (5 bases each). The CDR3 is 14 residues long. Germline-derived CDR1 and CDR2 are SGHTA and FQGNSA. CDR3 sequence (DNA): TGTGCCAGCAGAGCGCCGATCGGGACCTACAAGCAGTACTTC. This codes for CASRAPIGTYKQYF.

This chain uses TRBV9 with TRBJ2-7; a weak D match, TRBD1 (6 bases). Trimming pared 7 bases from V and 5 bases from J, leaving 16 bases between. Germline CDR1 reads SGDLS; CDR2 reads YYNGEE. The CDR3 spans 13 residues. CDR3 nucleotides: TGTGCCAGCTCATCCCAACAGGGTGACGAGCAGTACTTC. Translating gives CASSSQQGDEQYF.

The CDR3 DNA is TGTGCCAGCACCCGTGTGGGGGGCACGTCCTACGAGCAGTACTTC. This sequence encodes CASTRVGGTSYEQYF. V is TRBV12-3 or TRBV12-4 and J is TRBJ2-7; perhaps D is TRBD1 or TRBD2 (6 bases each). V was pared by 7 bases and J by 1 base, with 17 bases between. The CDR3 has 15 amino acids.

This clonotype came up many times. The V and J genes are TRBV4-3 and TRBJ1-2; D possibly corresponds to TRBD1 (5 bases). With 1 base removed from V and 8 bases from J, the gap between germline ends came to 14 bases. This CDR3 region has 14 residues. Per germline, CDR1 LGHNA and CDR2 YSLEER. CDR3 sequence: CASSQGPEWDGYTF. In nucleotides, the CDR3 is TGCGCCAGCAGCCAAGGACCCGAATGGGACGGCTACACCTTC.

In this sample, this clonotype turned up a few times. The gene calls are TRBV18 and TRBJ1-2; the D is unclear. Between the trimmed V and J ends, which lost 3 bases and 3 bases, there was a span of 8 bases. Germline loops: CDR1 KGHSH, CDR2 LQKENI. The CDR3 spans 13 residues. The CDR3 sequence is CASSPGEDYGYTF. CDR3 nucleotide sequence: TGTGCCAGCTCACCCGGGGAGGACTATGGCTACACCTTC. Filled out from reference TRBV18 and TRBJ1-2, the complete variable domain reads NAGVMQNPRHLVRRRGQEARLRCSPMKGHSHVYWYRQLPEEGLKFMVYLQKENIIDESGMPKERFSAEFPKEGPSILRIQQVVRGDSAAYFCASSPGEDYGYTFGSGTRLTVV.

The CDR3 protein is CASSRTKKMTGSPSYEQYF. The CDR3 nucleotides are TGTGCCAGCAGCCGAACCAAGAAGATGACAGGGAGCCCCTCCTACGAGCAGTACTTC. The chain is built from TRBV11-3 and TRBJ2-7, with 7 bases lining up with TRBD1. CDR1 is SGHNT, CDR2 YENEEA, per germline. V dropped 5 bases and J dropped 0; count of bases not matched to a gene: 19. CDR3 size: 19 residues.

The sample holds many counts of this clonotype. The rearrangement joins TRBV12-3 or TRBV12-4 to TRBJ2-7, with D uncertain. The CDR3 spans 12 residues. Deletions cut 3 bases from V and 2 bases from J, with 5 bases between. CDR3 in amino acids: CASSFGAYEQYF. CDR3 DNA sequence: TGTGCCAGCAGTTTCGGAGCCTACGAGCAGTACTTC.

The CDR3 loop is CASSLFLRLGSGNQPQHF. CDR3 in DNA: TGTGCCAGCAGTTTATTTCTTAGGTTGGGATCTGGCAATCAGCCCCAGCATTTT. V is TRBV12-3 or TRBV12-4 and J is TRBJ1-5, with D hard to call. The CDR3 sequence is 18 residues long. V was pared by 2 bases and J by 2 bases, with 19 bases between.

This clonotype was recorded at least ten times. This sequence joins TRBV7-2 and TRBJ1-5; D is perhaps TRBD1 (6 bases). The V end lost 1 base, the J end lost 6 bases, and 10 bases lay between the germline ends. CDR1 is SGHTA and CDR2 is FQGNSA in the germline V gene. The CDR3 totals 14 residues. Here the CDR3 DNA reads TGTGCCAGCAGCTTAGGAGGGGGTGGTCAGCCCCAGCATTTT. Protein sequence: CASSLGGGGQPQHF. Drawing the rest from reference TRBV7-2 and TRBJ1-5, the complete variable domain is GAGVSQSPSNKVTEKGKDVELRCDPISGHTALYWYRQSLGQGLEFLIYFQGNSAPDKSGLPSDRFSAERTGGSVSTLTIQRTQQEDSAVYLCASSLGGGGQPQHFGDGTRLSIL.

This clonotype was counted only a few times. CDR3 sequence (DNA): TGCTCTCGTAGGGGGGCAGGGGAAGAGACCCAGTACTTC. It encodes CSRRGAGEETQYF. The rearrangement joins TRBV20-1 to TRBJ2-5; either TRBD1 or TRBD2 may fit D (6 bases each). Germline V CDR1 and CDR2: DFQATT, SNEGSKA (reference sequence). The CDR3 is 13 amino acids.

The rearrangement links TRBV20-1 to TRBJ2-3; D unresolved. The CDR3 runs to 13 residues. Germline V lookup: CDR1 DFQATT, CDR2 SNEGSKA (reference sequence). The V gene lost 2 bases and the J gene lost 2 bases, with 8 bases spanning the gap. This CDR3 is CSARLTITDTQYF. Written as DNA, the CDR3 is TGCAGTGCTAGACTCACGATCACAGATACGCAGTATTTT.

In its sample, this clonotype was seen once. V gene TRBV6-2 or TRBV6-3 combines with J gene TRBJ1-3, with D tentatively TRBD1 (6 bases). The germline V gene encodes CDR1 MNHEY and CDR2 SVGEGT. This CDR3 comprises 15 residues. Trimming cost V 2 bases and J 3 bases, with 11 bases left between them. The CDR3 nucleotides read TGTGCCAGCAGTTACGAACAGGGTGGTGGAAACACCATATATTTT. Translation gives CASSYEQGGGNTIYF.

The chain joins TRBV6-6 to TRBJ2-7; perhaps TRBD2 as D (5 bases). The V gene's germline CDR1 is MNHNY and CDR2 SVGAGI (reference sequence). Deletions cut 4 bases from V and 0 bases from J, with 16 bases between. The CDR3 has 16 amino acids. The DNA for the CDR3 is TGTGCCAGCAGTTTTGTATCAGCGGACTTCTCCTACGAGCAGTACTTC. Translating gives CASSFVSADFSYEQYF.

This clonotype was detected many times. The chain recombines TRBV19 with TRBJ1-3; TRBD1 is a possible D gene (5 bases). Per the germline V gene, CDR1 is LNHDA and CDR2 is SQIVND (reference sequence). V lost 7 bases, J lost 2 bases, and 9 bases lay in between. This CDR3 is built from 13 residues. CDR3 nucleotide sequence: TGTGCCAGTACAACGACAGCTGGAAACACCATATATTTT. This encodes CASTTTAGNTIYF.

The V gene is TRBV25-1, the J gene TRBJ2-3, with TRBD1 matching 8 bases. Germline assignment: CDR1 MGHDK and CDR2 SYGVNS. The CDR3 sequence is 18 residues long. V shed 6 bases and J 3 bases; nucleotides not matched to a gene: 17. CDR3 sequence (DNA): TGTGCCAGCAGCTCATCCCCCGGACAGGGAAAAGGAACAGATACGCAGTATTTT. This translates into CASSSSPGQGKGTDTQYF.

This clonotype was picked up a small number of times. The chain joins TRBV6-6 to TRBJ2-7; unclear D gene. The length of the CDR3 is 13 residues. The germline V gene encodes CDR1 MNHNY and CDR2 SVGAGI (reference sequence). V was shortened by 11 bases and J by 0 bases, with 14 bases between the two germline ends. The CDR3 spells CAHPAQDSYEQYF. The CDR3 DNA is TGTGCCCACCCCGCCCAGGACTCCTACGAGCAGTACTTC.

This chain uses TRBV19 with TRBJ2-2, with 9 bases lining up with TRBD1. Germline V gives CDR1 LNHDA, CDR2 SQIVND (reference sequence). Trimming took 5 bases from V and 4 from J; bases not matched to a gene: 8. The CDR3 is 16 amino acids. In DNA form, the CDR3 reads TGTGCCAGTAGTCCCGGACAGGGGCGAGGCACCGGGGAGCTGTTTTTT. Residues: CASSPGQGRGTGELFF.

This clonotype was seen a handful of times. V gene TRBV5-6 combines with J gene TRBJ2-7; 7 nucleotides match TRBD2. The J segment lost 2 bases and the V segment lost 2 bases, leaving 7 bases of the junction unmatched. Germline assignment: CDR1 SGHDT and CDR2 YYEEEE. This CDR3 contains 15 residues. As DNA, the CDR3 is TGTGCCAGCAGCTTCCCGAGCGGGGAGGCCTACGAGCAGTACTTC. It codes for CASSFPSGEAYEQYF.

The gene calls are TRBV5-4 and TRBJ1-1; 7 nucleotides line up with TRBD1. V dropped 3 bases and J dropped 0; count of bases not matched to a gene: 5. The CDR3 covers 15 residues. Germline V gives CDR1 SGHNT, CDR2 YYREEE (reference sequence). CDR3 region: CASSWTGGMNTEAFF. The CDR3 DNA is TGTGCCAGCAGCTGGACAGGTGGGATGAACACTGAAGCTTTCTTT.

The table lists this clonotype with a few counts. The CDR3 region is CASSARTQGLNYGYTF. As DNA, the CDR3 is TGTGCCAGCAGCGCCAGAACACAGGGGCTTAACTATGGCTACACCTTC. J is TRBJ1-2 and V is TRBV2, with TRBD1 matching 7 bases. V lost 6 bases to trimming and J lost 1 base; unmatched junction nucleotides: 11. CDR3 length: 16 amino acids. Germline CDR1 and CDR2: SNHLY and FYNNEI.

Note on this clonotype: Since a much larger clone is just one base distant, this may be a read error. The genes are TRBV7-3 and TRBJ1-4; the D is unclear. The CDR3 is made up of 16 amino acids. CDR1 and CDR2 (germline): SGHTA, FQGTGA. Trimming removed 9 bases at V and 8 bases at J, with 25 bases between. The CDR3 is CAREKGPPVKAEKLFF. The CDR3 coding sequence is TGTGCCAGGGAGAAAGGGCCTCCTGTTAAGGCCGAAAAACTGTTTTTT.

The table lists this clonotype with a few counts. CDR3 coding DNA: TGTGCCAGCAGGGATAAGACTAGCGGGAGTGGAGAGACCCAGTACTTC. It is translated as CASRDKTSGSGETQYF. The J gene is TRBJ2-5, the V gene TRBV6-6, with 12 nucleotides matching TRBD2. Losses at the gene ends were 6 bases for V and 4 bases for J; bases not matched to a gene: 9. The V gene's germline CDR1 is MNHNY and CDR2 SVGAGI (reference sequence). CDR3 length: 16 residues.

This clonotype has a handful of counts. The V and J genes are TRBV4-1 and TRBJ2-7; 11 bases are shared with TRBD2. Germline V lookup: CDR1 MGHRA, CDR2 YSYEKL. V trimming: 6 bases; J trimming: 3 bases; junction bases outside the gene matches: 4. The CDR3 totals 14 residues. The CDR3 DNA sequence: TGCGCCAGCAGTCCGACTAGCGGGAACTACGAGCAGTACTTC. As protein: CASSPTSGNYEQYF.